Listed below are T cell receptor beta chains from one sample, sequenced in a study of cytomegalovirus exposure and HLA in healthy donors. The table came from immunoSEQ multiplex PCR; TCRdb's copy has only in-frame clones and leaves some out. The table includes 75,000 to 90,000 clones, around 77% detected once. The source material was PBMCs. These TCRs come from a man aged 50-60 years in good health and CMV-seronegative. CDR3s include the opening cysteine and the closing phenylalanine or tryptophan. The D gene is left open where the match is weak.

D,V,CDR3
-,TRBV29-1,CSVFGADTEAFF
-,TRBV7-6,CASSLEHAAATGNTIYF
-,TRBV7-9,CASSTGQSSYNEQFF
-,TRBV27,CASSFYRANTEAFF
-,TRBV19,CASSEERTGELFF
-,TRBV11-3,CASSSGQIHQETQYF
TRBD1,TRBV29-1,CSVLDRGNTEAFF
-,TRBV30,CAWSSAATKETQYF
-,TRBV5-1,CASSARIESTEAFF
-,TRBV2,CASRDSPGPLHF
TRBD1,TRBV10-3,CAISGTGTEAFF
-,TRBV7-9,CASSPLGAGNYGYTF
TRBD1,TRBV5-4,CASSVRDSEETQYF
-,TRBV25-1,CASSIPEGQFF
-,TRBV2,CASSERPDFYGYTF
TRBD1,TRBV5-5,CASSLTGVETQYF
-,TRBV7-6,CASSLMIADTDTQYF
TRBD1,TRBV10-3,CAISDSGTGDGEQYF
TRBD1,TRBV10-3,CAIRGTVNTEAFF
TRBD1,TRBV30,CAWSVGQFYEQYF
-,TRBV5-4,CASSFESLMEQYF
-,TRBV6-7,CASPYMGGCAQVADTQYF
-,TRBV11-2,CASSLGPRWGEETQYF
TRBD2,TRBV30,CAWSEEAGGIIQYF
-,TRBV29-1,CSVLQAHNEQFF
TRBD1,TRBV6-1,CASRIPGQNNSPLHF
-,TRBV2,CASSEGNHRVGYGYTF
TRBD1,TRBV4-3,CASSQDPQGANTEAFF
TRBD1,TRBV6-5,CASSYYGQGAWEQYF
TRBD2,TRBV14,CASSQPGRVSYNEQFF
TRBD1,TRBV15,CATSRASGTGGFSYQETQYF
-,TRBV7-9,CASSETVYGYTF
-,TRBV7-3,CASSPGNSYNEQFF
-,TRBV5-6,CASRADRSRYQETQYF
TRBD1,TRBV5-1,CASTRQGGGTEAFF
-,TRBV6-4,CASSEIGRRPSGNTIYF
-,TRBV19,CASSIPTYQAYGYTF
-,TRBV5-1,CASSLDSGQPQHF
-,TRBV4-2,CASSQERTGSGYTF
-,TRBV28,CASRSGGGNTIYF
-,TRBV18,CASSPNAGIGETQYF
-,TRBV6-1,CASSGRVYGYTF
-,TRBV19,CASRHSEAGWGNTEAFF
TRBD1,TRBV19,CASSPGQRLVWYEKLFF
TRBD1,TRBV7-2,CASSFGQGETQYF
-,TRBV7-9,CASSSHGGGLNEAFF
-,TRBV27,CASSSTGLGDEKLFF
TRBD1,TRBV28,CASSDPRTGGLGAFF
TRBD2,TRBV7-6,CASSLAASGYNEQFF
-,TRBV28,CASSFSQDRGTQYF
TRBD1,TRBV27,CASSLSSRGLSTEAFF
TRBD1,TRBV4-1,CASSQAGTGTHEQYF
TRBD2,TRBV27,CASGTSGGLRETQYF
-,TRBV5-4,CASTLPGGPAEQFF
-,TRBV19,CASSILGGSNQPQHF